The entry that follows covers one TCR beta chain sequence. The V and J ends lost 4 bases and 7 bases, in that order; junction bases with no gene match: 6. CDR3 size: 14 residues. Per germline, CDR1 SGHNT and CDR2 YYREEE (reference sequence). The data were taken from a study of blood T cell repertoires in COVID-19. Only in-frame clones appear in the TCRdb table, and some are missing; sequencing was by immunoSEQ multiplex PCR. The sample carries tens of thousands of clones, 85% to 90% recorded once. Sequences were obtained from peripheral blood. The genes are TRBV5-4 and TRBJ1-5; TRBD1 aligns across 9 bases. The origin of this receptor is a man between 45 and 60 years old with active COVID-19. The CDR3 nucleotides are TGTGCCAGCAGCGTCGGACAGGGGAACCAGCCCCAGCATTTT. It codes for CASSVGQGNQPQHF.